Given below is one T cell receptor beta chain in context. The table came from immunoSEQ multiplex PCR; TCRdb's copy has only in-frame clones and leaves some out. Among tens of thousands of clones listed, roughly 82% were seen once. This sample stems from a study of OX40 agonist ivuxolimab in advanced cancers. Overall study: Ivuxolimab is an agonistic anti-OX40 (CD134) antibody, and patients were treated with it. Dose-escalation cases comprised hepatocellular carcinoma, melanoma, renal cell or head and neck cancer. The dose-escalation cohort was approximately 81% male, with a mean age of about 60 years, ranging roughly 23 to 90.

Germline values: CDR1 KGHSH, CDR2 LQKENI. Trimming stripped 3 bases from V and 6 bases from J, with 18 bases between. The CDR3 is 15 amino acids. The receptor comes from an adult with an advanced solid tumor such as melanoma, head and neck, liver or kidney cancer. V is TRBV18 and J is TRBJ2-7, with D hard to call. Sequenced material: CD4+ or CD8+ T cells sorted from blood, taken in a trial of the OX40 agonist ivuxolimab. The CDR3 reads CASSPASLTMGEQYV. In DNA, the CDR3 is TGTGCCAGCTCACCCGCCTCGCTAACCATGGGCGAGCAGTACGTC.